The 14 T cell receptor beta chains given below trace back to one sample, sequenced in a study of CD8+CD57+ T cells in acquired aplastic anemia. Genomic DNA provided the template from which TCR beta VDJ and CDR3 profiles were obtained. TCRdb re-derived calls from the reads in MiXCR, one entry per CDR3 protein. The table records 100,000 to 150,000 distinct CDR3 sequences, about half of them present only once. The sequencing sample was made of sorted CD4+, CD8+, or CD8+CD57+ T cells (not recorded which) from PBMCs. Receptors were obtained from a human donor in good health, serving as a control.

This clonotype was counted many times. This chain uses TRBV7-2 with TRBJ1-6; D remains unclear. In germline, CDR1 is SGHTA, CDR2 FQGNSA. The V gene lost 5 bases and the J gene lost 7 bases, with 9 bases spanning the gap. CDR3 length equals 13 residues. As DNA, the CDR3 is TGTGCCAGCAGCCAAAGGAGAAATTCACCCCTCCACTTT. Translating it yields CASSQRRNSPLHF.

Many counts were recorded for this clonotype. The chain couples TRBV6-1 to TRBJ1-4; D remains ambiguous. CDR1 is MNHNS and CDR2 is SASEGT in the germline V gene. This CDR3 comprises 15 residues. Trimming pared 0 bases from V and 8 bases from J, leaving 13 bases between. The CDR3 loop reads CASSEAWVLREKLFF. CDR3 DNA sequence: TGTGCCAGCAGTGAAGCATGGGTATTGAGGGAAAAACTGTTTTTT.

The chain couples TRBV29-1 to TRBJ1-2, with D unclear. Trimming stripped 8 bases from V and 5 bases from J, with 18 bases between. The length of the CDR3 is 13 residues. The V gene's germline CDR1 is SQVTM and CDR2 ANQGSEA. Here the CDR3 reads CSSYPNGEYGYTF. CDR3 in DNA: TGCAGCAGTTACCCCAATGGAGAATATGGCTACACCTTC.

The chain couples TRBV24-1 to TRBJ2-2; 8 bases are a match to TRBD1. Germline V gene sequence: CDR1 KGHDR, CDR2 SFDVKD. J was trimmed by 1 base and V by 9 bases; bases with no gene match: 0. The CDR3 contains 13 residues. The CDR3 DNA is TGTGCCACCGGACAGGGGAACACCGGGGAGCTGTTTTTT. Amino acids: CATGQGNTGELFF.

To note about this clonotype: A read error may be the cause here, since a much bigger clone is one base away. The J gene is TRBJ1-2, the V gene TRBV24-1; possible D gene TRBD1, 5 bases. The V end lost 5 bases, the J end lost 6 bases, and 12 bases lay between the germline ends. The CDR3 runs 13 residues. Germline CDR1 KGHDR, CDR2 SFDVKD. CDR3 coding DNA: TGTGCCACCAGTGGACAGTCCGGAGATGGCTACACCTTC. Its translation: CATSGQSGDGYTF.

Concerning this clonotype itself: A read error may explain this, as a much larger clone is one base away. The chain uses TRBV3-1 and TRBJ1-1; D is uncertain. CDR1 and CDR2 from the germline V gene are LGHDT and YNNKEL (reference sequence). The CDR3 spans 15 residues. Trimming left V 0 bases short and J 4 bases short, with 12 bases between. The CDR3 DNA reads as TGTGCCAGCAGCCAAGAGCAGACCTTGAGCACTGAAGCTTTCTTT. Translated, it gives CASSQEQTLSTEAFF.

The chain recombines TRBV24-1 with TRBJ2-3, with 9 bases fitting TRBD1. V was clipped by 9 bases and J by 6 bases; unmatched bases: 3. CDR3 size: 12 residues. CDR1 and CDR2 from the germline V gene are KGHDR and SFDVKD. Here the CDR3 DNA reads TGTGCCACCGGGACAGGGATGGATACGCAGTATTTT. It yields the protein CATGTGMDTQYF.

The V gene is TRBV3-1, the J gene TRBJ1-3; D not certain. Trimming removed 4 bases at V and 7 bases at J, with 11 bases between. Germline loops: CDR1 LGHDT, CDR2 YNNKEL (reference sequence). This CDR3 has 13 amino acids. The CDR3 reads CASSRGGRNTIYF. The CDR3 region has the DNA TGTGCCAGCAGCCGCGGAGGGAGGAACACCATATATTTT.

This clonotype was counted ten times or more. The gene calls are TRBV20-1 and TRBJ1-1, with D possibly matching TRBD1 (5 bases). Trimming stripped 1 base from V and 2 bases from J, with 8 bases between. There are 13 residues in the CDR3. Germline V gene lookup returns CDR1 DFQATT and CDR2 SNEGSKA (reference sequence). The CDR3 bases are TGCAGTGCTAGAGGCGACAGAAACACTGAAGCTTTCTTT. Its protein product is CSARGDRNTEAFF.

The chain has TRBV10-1 and TRBJ2-7; 12 bases line up with TRBD1. V shed 9 bases and J 6 bases; nucleotides not matched to a gene: 3. The germline V gene encodes CDR1 WNHNN and CDR2 SYGVQD (reference sequence). This CDR3 is built from 12 residues. The CDR3 loop reads CARRDRGREQYF. The CDR3 region has the DNA TGCGCCAGACGGGACAGGGGGCGCGAGCAGTACTTC.

As to this clonotype: A single base separates this from a much larger clone, so it may be a read error. The conserved phenylalanine or tryptophan is not found at the CDR3 terminus, so this likely reflects a read error. This sequence joins TRBV12-3 or TRBV12-4 and TRBJ1-4; the D gene is possibly TRBD1 (6 bases). Trimming left V 5 bases short and J 5 bases short, with 9 bases between. CDR3 length equals 13 residues. CDR3 protein: CASSQGTNEKLFL. The CDR3, as DNA: TGTGCCAGCAGTCAGGGGACCAATGAAAAACTGTTTTTA.

This clonotype was counted at least ten times. The chain combines TRBV5-1 with TRBJ2-5; 7 positions match TRBD1. V shed 0 bases and J 3 bases; nucleotides not matched to a gene: 2. The CDR3 loop spans 14 amino acids. The germline V gene encodes CDR1 SGHRS and CDR2 YFSETQ. Here the CDR3 DNA reads TGCGCCAGCAGCTTGGGACAGGGAAAAGAGACCCAGTACTTC. Protein sequence: CASSLGQGKETQYF. Full variable domain (missing parts from reference TRBV5-1 and TRBJ2-5): KAGVTQTPRYLIKTRGQQVTLSCSPISGHRSVSWYQQTPGQGLQFLFEYFSETQRNKGNFPGRFSGRQFSNSRSEMNVSTLELGDSALYLCASSLGQGKETQYFGPGTRLLVL.

Turning to this clonotype: Likely a read error: the CDR3 ends without its conserved phenylalanine or tryptophan. V gene TRBV7-9 combines with J gene TRBJ2-5, with a weak D call TRBD2 (5 bases). CDR1 is SEHNR and CDR2 is FQNEAQ in the germline V gene (reference sequence). The CDR3 totals 13 residues. V lost 5 bases and J 1 base, leaving 8 bases between the germline ends. CDR3 in DNA: TGTGCCAGCAGCCAGCGGATCCAAGAGACCCAGTACCTC. This translates into CASSQRIQETQYL.

As regards this clonotype: Without the conserved terminal phenylalanine or tryptophan, this CDR3 likely stems from a read error. The V call is TRBV6-5, the J call TRBJ1-2, with D perhaps matching TRBD1 (5 bases). CDR3 size: 12 residues. Germline V gene sequence: CDR1 MNHEY, CDR2 SVGAGI. CDR3 sequence: CAISYMGHGYTL. CDR3 nucleotide sequence: TGTGCCATCAGTTATATGGGGCACGGCTACACCCTC.